Detailed here is one TCR beta chain. The antigen it recognizes is unknown. Nothing much larger sits one base from this clone, and base qualities are not available. The CDR3 regions of human TCRbeta chains were analyzed by immunosequencing. Per the source publication's procedure: TCRs in the repertoires were compared against a reference library of SARS-CoV-2-specific TCRs that had been generated with the MIRA antigen-specificity platform. Breadth was defined as the fraction of unique TCRs that were SARS-CoV-2-associated, and depth was defined as the fraction of total T cells that were SARS-CoV-2-associated. Using the MIRA data, each spike-specific TCR was assigned both to the spike region to which the TCR was reactive and to a CD4 or CD8 class. Log10-transformed breadth and depth values were compared by one-way ANOVA with Sidak's multiple comparisons tests. TCRdb holds this immuneACCESS table with in-frame rearrangements only. Some clones are missing; in checked studies, unresolved V genes explain under half, and the rest has no known cause. That table furnishes V, J and clone size, whereas the DNA furnished D and trimming. The sample profile shows some 80,000 clones; around 89% of them were found once. 5.7% of the sample is in the top ten clones.

The data belong to a study of T cell responses to AZD1222 COVID-19 vaccine (dated by TCRdb to 2020 to 2023). About the study as a whole: AZD1222 recipients with second doses at about 4 weeks or about 12 weeks were pooled, because spike-specific TCR depth and breadth did not differ between schedules. Trial participants were enrolled by age into subgroups of 18-55, 56-69 and 70-plus years, and around 150, 28 and 57 TCR-sequenced participants, respectively, were included in these subgroups. TCR sequencing was performed for more than 230 trial participants, of whom roughly 200 were given two doses of AZD1222 and some 25 were given two doses of MenACWY control vaccine. Points the paper makes about the study in general: Epitopes outside the regions mutated in the B.1.351 and B.1.1.7 variants were reportedly recognized by nearly half of the unique spike-specific TCRs. Conclusions about previously exposed vaccinees were limited because only six AZD1222 recipients were SARS-CoV-2 seropositive at baseline. In the small 56-69-year group, the increase in depth fell short of significance, most likely because of low power. The vaccine-associated CD4 TCRs covered the entire spike protein, and the dominant responses fell in regions 160-218 and 743-854. Because no day 14 peak-response samples were available, the repertoires could be characterized only after the peak T cell response. Participants were mostly white British, with more females than males. The authors suggested clonal diversity may have been underestimated. Spike-specific TCR breadth and depth rose significantly after two AZD1222 doses compared with day 0 and with MenACWY recipients.

The CDR3 holds 13 amino acids from the cysteine to the phenylalanine. Of the read, only the CDR3 DNA is kept; its 39 bases are in frame from base 1. From a lookup of the germline V gene, CDR1 and CDR2 are SNHLY and FYNNEI. Here V drops 11 bases and J drops 8 bases, and the junction holds 6 bases not matched to any gene. What the time point label conveys for this sample: baseline before first vaccination. The vaccinee samples were drawn from two UK trials, COV001 and COV002, one of which was a single-blind randomized controlled phase 2/3 trial testing AZD1222 (ChAdOx1 nCoV-19) in healthy adults. For TCRbeta chain sequencing, PBMC samples from trial participants were taken at day 0 and at day 28 after the second dose.

This specimen was peripheral blood, taken on day 0 of AZD1222 vaccination. The sequence links TRBV2 to TRBJ1-6, with TRBD1 matching 10 junction bases. This TCR derives from an adult in good health. The nucleotides read TGTGCCGGAACGGGACAGGGGTATTCACCCCTCCACTTT. Translated, it gives CAGTGQGYSPLHF.